Below are 29 T cell receptor beta chains sequenced from a single sample in a study of cytomegalovirus exposure and HLA in healthy donors. The PCR employed 60 Vbeta primers together with 13 Jbeta primers. Sequencing was performed with immunoSEQ multiplex PCR; in TCRdb, only in-frame clones are kept and a portion is missing. The table includes some 200,000 clones, around 85% detected once. Material for sequencing was PBMCs. The receptors here all came from a middle-aged man in good health and CMV-seropositive.

The chain combines TRBV6-6 with TRBJ2-5; no reliable D call. From germline, CDR1 is MNHNY and CDR2 SVGAGI (reference sequence). The length of the CDR3 is 15 residues. The V end was cut by 0 bases, the J end by 7 bases, with 15 bases between. In DNA form, the CDR3 reads TGTGCCAGCAGTTACTCGATCGGCCTAGATGGGACCCAGTACTTC. Translated: CASSYSIGLDGTQYF.

The chain is built from TRBV5-6 and TRBJ2-7; TRBD2 might be the D (6 bases). The CDR3 contains 13 residues. CDR1 SGHDT and CDR2 YYEEEE come from the germline V gene. V was pared by 1 base and J by 10 bases, with 15 bases between. The DNA of the CDR3 is TGTGCCAGCAGCTTGCGGGACTCGGCGGTCCAGTACTTC. It translates to CASSLRDSAVQYF.

This clone is medium-sized within its sample. The chain recombines TRBV4-2 with TRBJ2-1, with 9 bases fitting TRBD2. The V segment lost 0 bases and the J segment 3 bases; nucleotides outside the gene matches: 3. Germline lookup yields CDR1 LGHNA and CDR2 YNFKEQ. The CDR3 runs to 16 residues. CDR3 amino acids: CASSQEGGGVYNEQFF. CDR3 sequence (DNA): TGTGCCAGCAGCCAAGAGGGCGGGGGGGTCTACAATGAGCAGTTCTTC.

The chain joins TRBV27 to TRBJ2-2, with TRBD2 matching 12 bases. This CDR3 has 17 amino acids. Unmatched junction bases numbered 7, after V lost 3 bases and J lost 5 bases. CDR1 MNHEY and CDR2 SMNVEV come from the germline V gene (reference sequence). This chain's CDR3 is CASSFGLAGFGTGELFF. Here the CDR3 DNA reads TGTGCCAGCAGTTTTGGACTAGCGGGGTTTGGTACCGGGGAGCTGTTTTTT.

The chain joins TRBV9 to TRBJ2-7, with D perhaps TRBD1 (6 bases). The length of the CDR3 is 12 residues. The ends were cut back, 4 bases at V and 3 bases at J, with 8 bases in the middle. Per germline, CDR1 SGDLS and CDR2 YYNGEE. CDR3 DNA sequence: TGTGCCAGCAGCACAGGGAGCTACGAGCAGTACTTC. It yields the protein CASSTGSYEQYF.

The rearrangement links TRBV5-1 to TRBJ2-2, with 7 bases that match TRBD2. In germline, CDR1 is SGHRS, CDR2 YFSETQ. The V gene end was trimmed by 0 bases and the J gene end by 8 bases; junction bases not matched to a gene: 10. The CDR3 sequence is 16 residues long. CDR3 in DNA: TGCGCCAGCAGCTTGGCCGGGGGGACGCTCACTGGGGAGCTGTTTTTT. Translated: CASSLAGGTLTGELFF.

This clone was detected a few times. This chain links TRBV4-1 with TRBJ2-2; D is perhaps TRBD2 (6 bases). V dropped 5 bases and J dropped 7 bases, with 11 bases sitting between them. There are 13 residues in the CDR3. Germline V CDR1 and CDR2: MGHRA, YSYEKL. In nucleotides, the CDR3 is TGCGCCAGCAGCTTAGGGGAGGTCGGGGAGCTGTTTTTT. Protein product: CASSLGEVGELFF.

The chain combines TRBV6-6 with TRBJ1-1; D is unclear. Per the germline V gene, CDR1 is MNHNY and CDR2 is SVGAGI (reference sequence). V was shortened by 4 bases and J by 0 bases, with 12 bases between the two germline ends. There are 15 residues in the CDR3. The CDR3 reads CASSLATRLNTEAFF. The CDR3 nucleotides are TGTGCCAGCAGTTTGGCGACAAGGCTGAACACTGAAGCTTTCTTT.

The rearrangement links TRBV6-6 to TRBJ1-5, with 7 bases identical to TRBD1. There are 14 residues in the CDR3. J was trimmed by 2 bases and V by 7 bases; bases with no gene match: 5. Per the germline V gene, CDR1 is MNHNY and CDR2 is SVGAGI (reference sequence). CDR3 region: CASIYRGGNQPQHF. In DNA form, the CDR3 reads TGTGCCAGCATCTACAGGGGTGGCAATCAGCCCCAGCATTTT.

V is TRBV28 and J is TRBJ2-5, with TRBD1 identical over 7 bases. V was clipped by 3 bases and J by 4 bases; unmatched bases: 5. The CDR3 has 14 amino acids. CDR1 MDHEN and CDR2 SYDVKM come from the germline V gene. The chain's CDR3 is CASSFGRGLETQYF. CDR3 nucleotides: TGTGCCAGCAGTTTTGGTAGGGGGCTAGAGACCCAGTACTTC.

V usage is TRBV18 and J usage is TRBJ2-7, with TRBD1 matching over 7 bases. From germline, CDR1 is KGHSH and CDR2 LQKENI. The CDR3 sequence is 14 residues long. With V trimmed by 1 base and J by 6 bases, 6 bases remained unmatched. The CDR3 loop is CASSPQGAEAEQYF. The CDR3 DNA reads TGTGCCAGCTCACCACAGGGGGCCGAGGCCGAGCAGTACTTC.

The chain couples TRBV7-8 to TRBJ2-3; TRBD1 is a possible D gene (7 bases). This CDR3 has 16 residues. The V gene's germline CDR1 is SGHVS and CDR2 FQNEAQ. The V and J ends lost 0 bases and 3 bases respectively, with 13 bases between them. CDR3 sequence (DNA): TGTGCCAGCAGCTTAGCGTCAGGGGGAGGAACAGATACGCAGTATTTT. Translating gives CASSLASGGGTDTQYF.

The chain couples TRBV28 to TRBJ2-3, with TRBD2 matching over 7 bases. The germline gives CDR1 MDHEN, CDR2 SYDVKM. The CDR3 loop spans 16 amino acids. With V trimmed by 2 bases and J by 2 bases, 7 bases remained unmatched. CDR3 region: CASSLPRLAVTDTQYF. CDR3 DNA: TGTGCCAGCAGTTTACCCAGGCTAGCGGTCACAGATACGCAGTATTTT.

This rearrangement joins TRBV5-1 to TRBJ2-7; maybe TRBD1 (5 bases). CDR3 length: 13 amino acids. CDR1 is SGHRS, CDR2 YFSETQ, per germline. Trimming took off 4 bases at V and 4 bases at J, with 12 bases between the two ends. The CDR3 DNA reads TGCGCCAGCAGCAGCGACAGAGTGTACGAGCAGTACTTC. It encodes CASSSDRVYEQYF.

This clone has a single count. The J gene is TRBJ2-5, the V gene TRBV13; D is possibly TRBD2 (6 bases). CDR3 length: 13 residues. Germline V gene sequence: CDR1 PRHDT, CDR2 FYEKMQ (reference sequence). The germline V and J ends were trimmed by 5 bases and 5 bases, with 12 bases remaining between them. The DNA for the CDR3 is TGTGCCAGCAGCACCGGACTAAGGGAGACCCAGTACTTC. Its protein product is CASSTGLRETQYF.

The CDR3 nucleotides read TGTGCCAGCACCCCATACAGGGGAAGCTCCTACGAGCAGTACTTC. Translation: CASTPYRGSSYEQYF. This sequence joins TRBV27 and TRBJ2-7; 7 nucleotides agree with TRBD1. Germline CDR1 is MNHEY and CDR2 is SMNVEV (reference sequence). The CDR3 spans 15 residues. With V trimmed by 7 bases and J by 0 bases, 9 bases remained unmatched.

The chain employs TRBV6-5 and TRBJ1-2, with unresolved D. The CDR3 sequence is 16 residues long. V was cut by 0 bases and J by 1 base, with 12 bases left in between. Germline V CDR1 and CDR2: MNHEY, SVGAGI. CDR3 nucleotides: TGTGCCAGCAGTTACTCGAGGGCAGCAAATAACTATGGCTACACCTTC. Amino acid sequence: CASSYSRAANNYGYTF.

This chain uses TRBV5-4 with TRBJ2-2, with 8 bases lining up with TRBD1. Trimming at V came to 2 bases and at J to 4 bases, leaving 7 bases not matched to a gene. The germline gives CDR1 SGHNT, CDR2 YYREEE (reference sequence). The CDR3 runs to 16 residues. The CDR3 sequence: CASSLLDRVSTGELFF. CDR3 bases: TGTGCCAGCAGCTTACTGGACAGGGTGAGCACCGGGGAGCTGTTTTTT.

This clone was seen a few times. The rearrangement joins TRBV4-1 to TRBJ1-4; D unclear. The CDR3 is made up of 14 amino acids. CDR1 MGHRA and CDR2 YSYEKL come from the germline V gene. Trimming took 0 bases from V and 16 from J, leaving 18 bases between them. CDR3 residues: CASSQDYDGGPGFF. CDR3 nucleotide sequence: TGCGCCAGCAGCCAAGATTATGATGGAGGGCCGGGGTTTTTT.

CDR3 nucleotide sequence: TGTGCCAGCAGGCGGACAGGACAAGGTATGTTCTTC. Encoded protein: CASRRTGQGMFF. The rearrangement links TRBV2 to TRBJ2-1; TRBD1 matches 7 bases. V shed 6 bases and J 15 bases; nucleotides not matched to a gene: 11. This CDR3 is built from 12 residues. Germline CDR1 SNHLY, CDR2 FYNNEI.

The J gene is TRBJ2-3, the V gene TRBV7-2; 8 nucleotides line up with TRBD1. The CDR3 runs 15 residues. V was clipped by 1 base and J by 1 base; unmatched bases: 1. Looked up from germline, CDR1 is SGHTA and CDR2 is FQGNSA. Written as DNA, the CDR3 is TGTGCCAGCAGCTTAGAACAGGGGGGCACAGATACGCAGTATTTT. Translation: CASSLEQGGTDTQYF. The entire variable domain, with the rest obtained from reference TRBV7-2 and TRBJ2-3, is as follows: GAGVSQSPSNKVTEKGKDVELRCDPISGHTALYWYRQSLGQGLEFLIYFQGNSAPDKSGLPSDRFSAERTGGSVSTLTIQRTQQEDSAVYLCASSLEQGGTDTQYFGPGTRLTVL.

This clone came up once. The chain joins TRBV18 to TRBJ1-1, with D unclear. The CDR3 loop spans 16 amino acids. V lost 1 base and J lost 5, with 17 bases in between. Looked up from germline, CDR1 is KGHSH and CDR2 is LQKENI. The CDR3 here is CASSPQKRLRRTEAFF. The CDR3 DNA is TGTGCCAGCTCACCACAGAAACGGCTCAGGAGGACTGAAGCTTTCTTT.

As concerns this clone: No conserved phenylalanine or tryptophan ends this CDR3, so it is likely a read error. This chain connects TRBV5-8 to TRBJ1-5; TRBD1 might be the D (6 bases). V was pared by 1 base and J by 4 bases, with 12 bases between. The CDR3 is 15 amino acids. Germline CDR1 is SGHTS and CDR2 is YDEGEE. Here the CDR3 DNA reads TGTGCCAGCAGCTTGCCCACAGGGTATAATCAGCCCCAGCATCTT. Its protein is CASSLPTGYNQPQHL.

V usage is TRBV7-2 and J usage is TRBJ2-3; 7 positions match TRBD1. After removal of 3 bases from V and 4 bases from J, the junction contained 4 bases not matched to a gene. Looked up from germline, CDR1 is SGHTA and CDR2 is FQGNSA. The CDR3 sequence is 14 residues long. As DNA, the CDR3 is TGTGCCAGCAGCTTGACAGGGATTTCAGATACGCAGTATTTT. It encodes CASSLTGISDTQYF. Full variable domain (outside the CDR3, taken from reference TRBV7-2 and TRBJ2-3): GAGVSQSPSNKVTEKGKDVELRCDPISGHTALYWYRQSLGQGLEFLIYFQGNSAPDKSGLPSDRFSAERTGGSVSTLTIQRTQQEDSAVYLCASSLTGISDTQYFGPGTRLTVL.

The chain joins TRBV27 to TRBJ2-7, with 14 bases identical to TRBD2. This CDR3 spans 19 amino acids. The V and J ends lost 6 bases and 2 bases, in that order; junction bases with no gene match: 15. From germline, CDR1 is MNHEY and CDR2 SMNVEV (reference sequence). The CDR3 DNA sequence: TGTGCCAGCAGCCACCGGACTAGCGGGGGGACCGCACCCACCTACGAGCAGTACTTC. This sequence encodes CASSHRTSGGTAPTYEQYF.

The chain carries TRBV11-2 and TRBJ1-5, with TRBD1 identical over 8 bases. The CDR3 runs 15 residues. Germline CDR1 is SGHAT and CDR2 is FQNNGV. Trimming cost V 3 bases and J 4 bases; bases outside gene matches: 5. In DNA form, the CDR3 reads TGTGCCAGCAGCTTGCAGGGGGCGCGAAATCAGCCCCAGCATTTT. Protein sequence: CASSLQGARNQPQHF. Full variable domain (rest looked up from reference TRBV11-2 and TRBJ1-5): EAGVAQSPRYKIIEKRQSVAFWCNPISGHATLYWYQQILGQGPKLLIQFQNNGVVDDSQLPKDRFSAERLKGVDSTLKIQPAKLEDSAVYLCASSLQGARNQPQHFGDGTRLSIL.

The rearrangement joins TRBV19 to TRBJ2-4, with 8 bases matching TRBD2. Germline CDR1 and CDR2: LNHDA and SQIVND (reference sequence). This CDR3 comprises 17 residues. Unmatched junction bases numbered 7, after V lost 3 bases and J lost 0 bases. CDR3 amino acids: CASSIYAGGVAKNIQYF. The DNA of the CDR3 is TGTGCCAGTAGTATTTACGCGGGGGGTGTAGCCAAAAACATTCAGTACTTC.

The V call is TRBV15, the J call TRBJ2-1; 7 bases are a match to TRBD2. V gave up 1 base and J gave up 7 bases; unmatched junction bases: 4. CDR3 size: 14 residues. Germline CDR1 reads LNHNV; CDR2 reads YYDKDF (reference sequence). CDR3 protein: CATSRVLAVNEQFF. The CDR3 bases are TGTGCCACCAGCAGAGTGCTAGCGGTGAATGAGCAGTTCTTC.

This clone was seen more than once but under ten times. The chain couples TRBV7-9 to TRBJ2-3; 9 nucleotides align to TRBD2. The CDR3 has 17 amino acids. Germline V gives CDR1 SEHNR, CDR2 FQNEAQ (reference sequence). With 1 base clipped from V and 5 bases from J, the junction kept 10 bases outside the gene matches. The CDR3, as DNA: TGTGCCAGCAGCTTAGGCACCGGCGGGGGGGTTGGAGATACGCAGTATTTT. As protein: CASSLGTGGGVGDTQYF.